This T cell receptor (beta chain) is drawn from a study of blood T cell repertoires in COVID-19. CDR1 and CDR2 from the germline V gene are SNHLY and FYNNEI. Trimming left V 3 bases short and J 7 bases short, with 9 bases between. This CDR3 region has 12 residues. In the original processing: By means of reference gene primer amplification, nucleated cell counts were estimated. TCRdb's table, derived via immunoSEQ multiplex PCR, lists solely in-frame clones and lacks some. The V and J calls and clone size come from that table; D and trimming were worked out from the DNA. This table holds some 300,000 clones, about nine tenths found once. Enrollees, roughly 18 to 89 years old, lived in fewer than 25 US areas. Each participant's cohort was designated according to participant-reported clinical history. Cohort 3 recovery required two negative PCRs, clearance, or symptom resolution. This clone appeared a few times.

The source material was PBMCs or T cells enriched from blood (not recorded which). The clonotype comes from a man aged 25-45 years who had recovered from COVID-19. This sequence joins TRBV2 and TRBJ1-2; no clear D gene. Here the CDR3 reads CASSEARGGYTF. The CDR3, as DNA: TGTGCCAGCAGTGAGGCCCGGGGTGGCTACACCTTC.